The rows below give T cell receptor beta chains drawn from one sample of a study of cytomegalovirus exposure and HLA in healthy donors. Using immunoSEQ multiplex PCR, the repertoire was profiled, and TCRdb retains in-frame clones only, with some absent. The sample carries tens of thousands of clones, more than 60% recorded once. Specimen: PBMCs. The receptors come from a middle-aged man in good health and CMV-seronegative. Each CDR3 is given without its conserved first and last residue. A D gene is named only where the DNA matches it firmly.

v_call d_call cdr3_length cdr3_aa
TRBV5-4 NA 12 ASSLASGTHEAF
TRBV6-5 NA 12 ASSTPTVPYEQY
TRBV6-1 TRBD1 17 ASSEARDRGMFYNSPLH
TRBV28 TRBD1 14 ASSSHQGAGNQPQH
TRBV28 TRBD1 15 ASSSTHGTGVNYEQY
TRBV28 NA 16 ASSFRPGQLKLGNTIY
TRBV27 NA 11 ASKPQTEDGYT
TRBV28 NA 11 ASSSQSTLAQY
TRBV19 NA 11 ASSPRGYRGYT
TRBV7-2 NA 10 ASSLQAYEQY
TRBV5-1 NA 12 ASRKTGLLRELF
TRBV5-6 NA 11 ASRQDRNSPLH
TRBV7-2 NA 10 ASSIGGTEAF
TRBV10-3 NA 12 AIKTGSSGNTIY
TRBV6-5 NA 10 ASSSPGLGYT
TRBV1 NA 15 TSSHKTGQASNQPQH
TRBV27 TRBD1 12 ASSIGQGAYEQY
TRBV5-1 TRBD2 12 ASSLEWTSGTQY
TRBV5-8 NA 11 ASSSPMGNTIY
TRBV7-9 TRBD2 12 ASSSGTSRDEQY
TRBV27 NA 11 ASSLSRSIEQY
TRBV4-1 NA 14 ASSQDRRRGHYEQY
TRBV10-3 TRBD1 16 AISQRGATGRRFYGYT
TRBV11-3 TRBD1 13 ASSPPGQGNTEAF
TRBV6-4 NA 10 ASSDNGAGYT
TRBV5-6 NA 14 ASSLYRTEETGELF
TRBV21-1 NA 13 ATTSGLAIPYEQY
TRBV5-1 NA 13 ASSLGQEGRDEQF
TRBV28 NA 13 ASSSDSASGNTIY
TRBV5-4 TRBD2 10 ASSVLADTQY